This record looks at one TCR beta chain sequence and its context. This record belongs to a study of OX40 agonist ivuxolimab in advanced cancers. The junction had 8 bases not matched to a gene; V was cut back by 4 bases and J by 4 bases. Germline V gives CDR1 SGHRS, CDR2 YFSETQ. The CDR3 length is 16 residues. Clones were read by immunoSEQ multiplex PCR, and TCRdb kept only the in-frame ones, dropping some. Of roughly 65,000 clones listed, roughly 85% are singletons. V usage is TRBV5-1 and J usage is TRBJ2-5; 12 positions agree with TRBD2. The sample in question was CD4+ or CD8+ T cells sorted from blood, obtained in a trial of the OX40 agonist ivuxolimab. This TCR was sampled from an adult with an advanced solid tumor such as melanoma, head and neck, liver or kidney cancer. CDR3 coding DNA: TGCGCCAGCAGCGTCTCCCTAGCGGGGGGGGCAGAGACCCAGTACTTC. As protein: CASSVSLAGGAETQYF.